Below, 11 T cell receptor beta chains from the same sample are listed, as sequenced in a study of blood T cell repertoires in COVID-19. The protocol was immunoSEQ multiplex PCR, while the TCRdb copy is restricted to in-frame clones and leaves out a portion. Of approximately 360,000 clones in the sample, almost 90% are singletons; the top ten hold around 7%. Sequences were obtained from peripheral blood. The source is a young man with active or convalescent COVID-19.

This clone was seen only a few times. The rearrangement joins TRBV9 to TRBJ1-6; 7 nucleotides agree with TRBD1. The CDR3 length is 15 residues. Trimming removed 1 base from V and 9 bases from J; junction bases left unmatched: 7. CDR1 and CDR2 from the germline V gene are SGDLS and YYNGEE. Here the CDR3 reads CASSVIGDSISPLHF. Written as DNA, the CDR3 is TGTGCCAGCAGCGTAATCGGGGACAGCATTTCACCCCTCCACTTT.

This chain joins TRBV2 and TRBJ1-2, with D maybe TRBD1 (5 bases). Trimming took off 7 bases at V and 2 bases at J, with 17 bases between the two ends. The CDR3 is 15 amino acids. Germline V CDR1 and CDR2: SNHLY, FYNNEI. This CDR3 is CASKTASGENYGYTF. The CDR3 DNA reads as TGTGCCAGCAAGACCGCATCGGGGGAGAACTATGGCTACACCTTC. The whole variable domain, filled in from reference TRBV2 and TRBJ1-2, reads EPEVTQTPSHQVTQMGQEVILRCVPISNHLYFYWYRQILGQKVEFLVSFYNNEISEKSEIFDDQFSVERPDGSNFTLKIRSTKLEDSAMYFCASKTASGENYGYTFGSGTRLTVV.

The rearrangement links TRBV4-3 to TRBJ1-5; possible D gene TRBD1, 5 bases. V lost 0 bases, J lost 9 bases, and 15 bases lay in between. This CDR3 spans 15 amino acids. Germline CDR1 reads LGHNA; CDR2 reads YSLEER. CDR3 region: CASSQDVQEGRPQHF. CDR3 nucleotides: TGCGCCAGCAGCCAAGATGTTCAGGAGGGGAGGCCCCAGCATTTT.

This clone was detected only once. V and J are TRBV27 and TRBJ2-3; tentative D call: TRBD2 (5 bases). V lost 6 bases, J lost 0 bases, and 7 bases lay in between. Germline assignment: CDR1 MNHEY and CDR2 SMNVEV (reference sequence). There are 13 residues in the CDR3. The CDR3 nucleotides are TGTGCCAGCAGCGACTATAGCACAGATACGCAGTATTTT. This codes for CASSDYSTDTQYF.

The gene calls are TRBV7-3 and TRBJ2-2; D perhaps matches TRBD1 (5 bases). Germline assignment: CDR1 SGHTA and CDR2 FQGTGA. The V and J ends lost 5 bases and 5 bases respectively, with 12 bases between them. The CDR3 covers 14 residues. CDR3 protein: CASSPRAGTGELFF. The CDR3 DNA sequence: TGTGCCAGCAGCCCAAGGGCAGGGACCGGGGAGCTGTTTTTT.

The chain employs TRBV12-3 or TRBV12-4 and TRBJ1-5; D not certain. V lost 5 bases, J lost 6 bases, and 11 bases lay in between. This CDR3 spans 13 amino acids. CDR3 sequence reads: CASSVGVTQPQHF. CDR3 DNA sequence: TGTGCCAGCAGTGTCGGGGTTACTCAGCCCCAGCATTTT.

The chain has TRBV19 and TRBJ2-4; possible D gene TRBD1, 6 bases. The CDR3 totals 15 residues. Germline CDR1 is LNHDA and CDR2 is SQIVND (reference sequence). Trimming took 3 bases from V and 5 from J, leaving 14 bases between them. CDR3 amino acids: CASSIRGPSENIQYF. The CDR3 DNA follows: TGTGCCAGTAGTATCAGGGGTCCATCAGAAAACATTCAGTACTTC.

V gene TRBV12-5 combines with J gene TRBJ1-4; 7 bases map to TRBD1. Germline CDR1 reads LGHNT; CDR2 reads FRNRAP. The CDR3 is made up of 19 amino acids. The V segment lost 1 base and the J segment 0 bases; nucleotides outside the gene matches: 11. The CDR3 DNA sequence: TGTGCTAGTGGTTTGGCGCCGGGACAGAAGAATGCAACTAATGAAAAACTGTTTTTT. Its protein product is CASGLAPGQKNATNEKLFF.

The rearrangement links TRBV7-8 to TRBJ2-4; possibly TRBD1 for D (6 bases). Trimming pared 5 bases from V and 0 bases from J, leaving 14 bases between. This CDR3 has 16 amino acids. The germline V gene has CDR1 SGHVS and CDR2 FQNEAQ. CDR3: CASSPDRIGAKNIQYF. CDR3 coding DNA: TGTGCCAGCAGCCCAGACAGGATTGGAGCCAAAAACATTCAGTACTTC.

The chain carries TRBV4-1 and TRBJ2-2, with D possibly matching TRBD1 (5 bases). The CDR3 extends over 17 amino acids. Germline loops: CDR1 MGHRA, CDR2 YSYEKL. Trimming removed 2 bases at V and 6 bases at J, with 19 bases between. CDR3 in amino acids: CASSQKRWTSKAGELFF. The DNA for the CDR3 is TGCGCCAGCAGCCAAAAGCGATGGACATCGAAGGCCGGGGAGCTGTTTTTT.

The chain links TRBV3-1 (or the pseudogene TRBV3-2) to TRBJ1-6; D remains unclear. CDR1 and CDR2 from the germline V gene are LGHDT and YNNKEL (reference sequence). The CDR3 has 13 amino acids. V was clipped by 9 bases and J by 13 bases, with 19 bases between them. The CDR3 DNA reads TGTGCCAGTAAGGGAGGTCGCCCCGGGCCCCTCCACTTT. Translated, it gives CASKGGRPGPLHF.